This T cell receptor (beta chain) was observed in a study of T cells in Graves' hyperthyroidism and ophthalmopathy. TCR beta CDR3 region amplification was performed from RNA transcripts. The HTBI primer set drove a first-round RT-PCR of the TCR CDR3. TCRdb fed the multiplex PCR reads into MiXCR, producing one record per CDR3 protein. The sample lists 540,000 or so distinct CDR3 sequences, roughly 46% occurring once. Trimming at V came to 4 bases and at J to 4 bases, leaving 12 bases not matched to a gene. CDR3 length: 16 residues. CDR1 SEHNR and CDR2 FQNEAQ come from the germline V gene (reference sequence). This clonotype was detected a few times. The antigen remains unidentified. Broader study findings: Most expanded thyroid clonotypes above 0.001 also appeared in blood. It was a median roughly six months before onset that the model predicted ophthalmopathy.

This rearrangement joins TRBV7-9 to TRBJ2-7; 8 bases line up with TRBD1. The material sequenced was peripheral blood or thyroid tissue (not recorded which). The TCR was taken from an adult woman with Graves' disease, either hyperthyroidism or ophthalmopathy (not recorded which). CDR3 DNA: TGTGCCAGCAGCTCACCCGAGAGACAGGGGTTATACGAGCAGTACTTC. It translates to CASSSPERQGLYEQYF.